The 3 T cell receptor beta chains in this list originate from one sample, sequenced in a study of shared clonotypes between healthy human individuals. Profiled with immunoSEQ multiplex PCR; TCRdb holds only in-frame clones, not every one. The sample lists around 510,000 clones; approximately 95% were seen once. The sample comprised naive CD4+ T cells sorted from blood. Subset: CD45RA+ positively selected. These receptors came from a woman aged 30 to 39 in good health.

This chain joins TRBV5-1 and TRBJ2-3; 7 positions match TRBD1. This CDR3 spans 13 amino acids. Germline loops: CDR1 SGHRS, CDR2 YFSETQ. Trimming removed 6 bases from V and 5 bases from J; junction bases left unmatched: 6. CDR3 in DNA: TGCGCCAGCAAACAGGGGAGTGGAGATACGCAGTATTTT. This translates into CASKQGSGDTQYF.

The chain recombines TRBV28 with TRBJ1-5; TRBD1 might be the D (5 bases). The length of the CDR3 is 15 residues. V was clipped by 7 bases and J by 1 base, with 14 bases between them. CDR1 is MDHEN and CDR2 is SYDVKM in the germline V gene. The CDR3 here is CASTWRGGSNQPQHF. DNA of the CDR3: TGTGCCAGCACCTGGAGGGGTGGAAGCAATCAGCCCCAGCATTTT.

The genes are TRBV5-6 and TRBJ2-5, with D hard to call. Germline loops: CDR1 SGHDT, CDR2 YYEEEE. The CDR3 consists of 11 residues. The V end lost 4 bases, the J end lost 4 bases, and 5 bases lay between the germline ends. CDR3 sequence: CASSERETQYF. The CDR3 DNA is TGTGCCAGCAGCGAACGAGAGACCCAGTACTTC.